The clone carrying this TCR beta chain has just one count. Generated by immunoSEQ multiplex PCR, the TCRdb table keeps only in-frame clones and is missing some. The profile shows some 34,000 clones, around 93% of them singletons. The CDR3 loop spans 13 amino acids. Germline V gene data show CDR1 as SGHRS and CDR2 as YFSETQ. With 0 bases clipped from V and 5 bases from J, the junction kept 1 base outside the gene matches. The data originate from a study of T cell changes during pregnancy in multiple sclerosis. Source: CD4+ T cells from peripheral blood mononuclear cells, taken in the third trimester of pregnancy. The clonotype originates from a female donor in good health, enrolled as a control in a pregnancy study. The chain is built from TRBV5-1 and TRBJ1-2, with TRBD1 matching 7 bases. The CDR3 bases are TGCGCCAGCAGCTTGGGGACAGGATATGGCTACACCTTC. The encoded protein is CASSLGTGYGYTF.